A selection of T cell receptor beta chains follows, all from one sample in a study of cytomegalovirus exposure and HLA in healthy donors. Using immunoSEQ multiplex PCR, the repertoire was profiled, and TCRdb retains in-frame clones only, with some absent. The table shows over 130,000 clones, with around 65% occurring only once. The sequenced sample was PBMCs. These receptors all come from an older woman in good health and CMV-seronegative. Each CDR3 is given without its conserved first and last residue. Each record gives: CDR3 length, V gene, CDR3 protein.

len: 14; v_gene: TRBV9; CDR3aa: ASSVVTAANTGELF
len: 11; v_gene: TRBV7-2; CDR3aa: ASGDRGRDGYT
len: 9; v_gene: TRBV20-1; CDR3aa: SASKGHGYT
len: 14; v_gene: TRBV7-9; CDR3aa: ASSLAGGPRVNEQF
len: 12; v_gene: TRBV25-1; CDR3aa: ASSEWGARETQY
len: 13; v_gene: TRBV7-8; CDR3aa: ASSEGAGSNQPQH
len: 12; v_gene: TRBV19; CDR3aa: AIQRGFGTTEAF
len: 15; v_gene: TRBV7-9; CDR3aa: ASSLINGPGGTDEQY
len: 11; v_gene: TRBV5-1; CDR3aa: ASSFGGGNEQF
len: 16; v_gene: TRBV18; CDR3aa: ASSPGMSSGILQETQY
len: 14; v_gene: TRBV10-3; CDR3aa: AISSWTSRGPYEQY
len: 9; v_gene: TRBV7-2; CDR3aa: ASSSGHEQY
len: 12; v_gene: TRBV2; CDR3aa: ASSEREGVGELF
len: 12; v_gene: TRBV6-6; CDR3aa: ASNAASDRDKLF
len: 12; v_gene: TRBV7-6; CDR3aa: ASSFSSGGNEQF
len: 16; v_gene: TRBV7-2; CDR3aa: ASSRTGTGALMNTEAF
len: 9; v_gene: TRBV29-1; CDR3aa: SVLQFTEAF
len: 13; v_gene: TRBV6-6; CDR3aa: ASSLDRGFSNEQF
len: 14; v_gene: TRBV11-2; CDR3aa: ASSLLLSGRAGEQY
len: 15; v_gene: TRBV11-3; CDR3aa: ASSPRRSGGAEETQY
len: 13; v_gene: TRBV7-7; CDR3aa: ASSQEGGREDEQY
len: 14; v_gene: TRBV4-3; CDR3aa: ASSQDSTANTGELF
len: 12; v_gene: TRBV7-9; CDR3aa: ASSPIGYTYEQY
len: 15; v_gene: TRBV5-1; CDR3aa: ASSPRTGGPNTGELF
len: 16; v_gene: TRBV7-9; CDR3aa: ASLAGSSGRSSYNEQF
len: 14; v_gene: TRBV10-3; CDR3aa: AISERAGGLTGELL
len: 14; v_gene: TRBV5-4; CDR3aa: ASSSPPSGRYNEQF
len: 13; v_gene: TRBV15; CDR3aa: ATSRDLSVDREQF
len: 12; v_gene: TRBV6-1; CDR3aa: ASNYGQGGNIQY
len: 13; v_gene: TRBV9; CDR3aa: ASSVDPRVWNEQF
len: 16; v_gene: TRBV7-3; CDR3aa: ASSLLTTSFATNEKLF
len: 9; v_gene: TRBV12-5; CDR3aa: ASRENTEAF
len: 13; v_gene: TRBV10-3; CDR3aa: AISDVGQGGTEAF
len: 10; v_gene: TRBV5-1; CDR3aa: ASSRDLPPRF
len: 13; v_gene: TRBV5-1; CDR3aa: ASSPRAGGFEKLF
len: 14; v_gene: TRBV9; CDR3aa: ASSVAGTANEYEQY
len: 13; v_gene: TRBV2; CDR3aa: ASRLAGGINNEQF
len: 10; v_gene: TRBV6-1; CDR3aa: ASESDGETQY
len: 13; v_gene: TRBV7-2; CDR3aa: ASSLGSRRAGELF
len: 12; v_gene: TRBV7-3; CDR3aa: ASSFGPSGNTIY
len: 12; v_gene: TRBV6-1; CDR3aa: ASSEAGGTYEQY
len: 13; v_gene: TRBV10-3; CDR3aa: AISESVVVNTEAF
len: 13; v_gene: TRBV5-4; CDR3aa: ASSWPGVTGNTIY
len: 16; v_gene: TRBV7-9; CDR3aa: ASSSGRGLAGETDTQY
len: 12; v_gene: TRBV7-3; CDR3aa: ASSFFPRVYEQY
len: 14; v_gene: TRBV6-1; CDR3aa: ASSAGQGAAIYEQY
len: 16; v_gene: TRBV9; CDR3aa: ASSVGGRTGVFAYGYT
len: 12; v_gene: TRBV10-3; CDR3aa: AIRTSPSSYEQY
len: 11; v_gene: TRBV19; CDR3aa: ASGAGSGNTIY
len: 14; v_gene: TRBV29-1; CDR3aa: SVVTSGARSYNEQF
len: 14; v_gene: TRBV27; CDR3aa: ASSFLAGGRTDTQY
len: 14; v_gene: TRBV11-2; CDR3aa: ASSLTAGSRNQPQH